This record looks at one T cell receptor (beta chain) sequence and its context. Its antigen is not known. This record comes from a study of cytomegalovirus exposure and HLA in healthy donors. Study-wide results and caveats: It was reported that the classifier diagnosed cytomegalovirus status with high specificity and sensitivity in both the original and validation cohorts. TRBV6-2, TRBV6-3 and other indistinguishable V segments were excluded.

There are 14 residues in the CDR3. The V end was cut by 7 bases, the J end by 6 bases, with 19 bases between. Germline CDR1 is SQVTM and CDR2 is ANQGSEA. The PCR made use of 60 Vbeta and 13 Jbeta primers. TCRdb's copy holds only in-frame clones and misses some; the assay was immunoSEQ multiplex PCR. This sample's clone table lists just over 60,000 clones. This TCR came from a young man in good health and CMV-seropositive. The chain has TRBV29-1 and TRBJ2-1; D is perhaps TRBD2 (7 bases). The sample comprised PBMCs. In nucleotides, the CDR3 is TGCAGCGCCGAGGGGGGGACCCTGGGCAATGAGCAGTTCTTC. Its protein is CSAEGGTLGNEQFF.